This T cell receptor (beta chain) was identified during a study of post-analysis software for immune sequencing data. The wider study: Relapsing-remitting, secondary progressive and progressive-relapsing courses of multiple sclerosis were included. Study-wide results and caveats: Normalized Chao1 diversity was significantly lower in multiple sclerosis patients than in controls. When the samples were clustered directly with F measure, those that had been prepared in the same batch showed strong co-clustering. The five TRBV segments detected at higher frequency in patients than in controls included TRBV5-6, TRBV5-1 and TRBV20-1.

Points on this clonotype: What it binds is unknown.

The CDR3 has 11 residues. Trimming pared 6 bases from V and 2 bases from J, leaving 2 bases between. The germline gives CDR1 SEHNR, CDR2 FQNEAQ (reference sequence). Incorporated into the TCR beta cDNA libraries were unique molecular identifiers, which served to reduce PCR and sequencing biases. A population of about 0.9 to 10 million T cells gave rise to about 500,000 cDNA molecules. TCRdb redid the calling of the PCR reads with MiXCR, one entry per CDR3 protein. The sample yields roughly 580,000 distinct CDR3 sequences, roughly 45% seen once. The source material was blood. This clonotype originated in a girl under 18 with multiple sclerosis. The chain recombines TRBV7-9 with TRBJ2-4; no definite D call. The chain's CDR3 is CASSSKNIQYF. In DNA form, the CDR3 reads TGTGCCAGCAGTTCCAAAAACATTCAGTACTTC.